The 29 T cell receptor beta chains presented below share a single source sample, sequenced in a study of beta chain features in type 1 diabetes. The whole isolated RNA underwent reverse transcription, so sequencing captured expressed TCRB transcripts. Clones were read by immunoSEQ multiplex PCR, and TCRdb kept only the in-frame ones, dropping some. The sample holds a few hundred thousand clones, approximately 16% seen once. The specimen was naive CD4+ T cells from blood. The source is a young woman in good health.

The DNA for the CDR3 is TGTGCCAGCAGTTCGGAGGGACAGCCCCAGCATTTT. This translates into CASSSEGQPQHF. The chain recombines TRBV27 with TRBJ1-5; D is unclear. From germline, CDR1 is MNHEY and CDR2 SMNVEV (reference sequence). Deletions cut 4 bases from V and 7 bases from J, with 8 bases between. The CDR3 has 12 residues.

The CDR3 nucleotides read TGTGCCAGCAGCGTACGGACAGTAAACACTGAAGCTTTCTTT. Protein: CASSVRTVNTEAFF. The chain couples TRBV5-6 to TRBJ1-1; a weak D match, TRBD1 (6 bases). The CDR3 covers 14 residues. Germline loops: CDR1 SGHDT, CDR2 YYEEEE. The V and J ends lost 4 bases and 2 bases respectively, with 12 bases between them. Based on the CDR3 plus reference TRBV5-6 and TRBJ1-1, the full variable domain is DAGVTQSPTHLIKTRGQQVTLRCSPKSGHDTVSWYQQALGQGPQFIFQYYEEEERQRGNFPDRFSGHQFPNYSSELNVNALLLGDSALYLCASSVRTVNTEAFFGQGTRLTVV.

This clone was picked up a small number of times. The chain is built from TRBV27 and TRBJ2-1; 7 nucleotides match TRBD2. Germline values: CDR1 MNHEY, CDR2 SMNVEV (reference sequence). The CDR3 extends over 15 amino acids. The J segment lost 3 bases and the V segment lost 2 bases, leaving 4 bases of the junction unmatched. CDR3 nucleotides: TGTGCCAGCAGTTTACGCGGGAGAGACTACAATGAGCAGTTCTTC. It translates to CASSLRGRDYNEQFF.

This clone appeared a few times. V gene TRBV5-6 combines with J gene TRBJ2-2; D uncertain. The V end was cut by 0 bases, the J end by 7 bases, with 10 bases between. Germline loops: CDR1 SGHDT, CDR2 YYEEEE. CDR3 size: 14 residues. CDR3 in amino acids: CASSLGQVDGELFF. The CDR3 bases are TGTGCCAGCAGCTTGGGGCAGGTGGACGGGGAGCTGTTTTTT.

The J gene is TRBJ1-1, the V gene TRBV7-9; D may be TRBD1 (5 bases). V gave up 5 bases and J gave up 4 bases, with 17 bases separating them. The CDR3 is made up of 15 amino acids. Germline loops: CDR1 SEHNR, CDR2 FQNEAQ (reference sequence). The CDR3 DNA follows: TGTGCCAGCAGCAAGACGACAGTTTCTACCACTGAAGCTTTCTTT. This gives the protein CASSKTTVSTTEAFF.

This clone was counted between two and nine times. The chain employs TRBV28 and TRBJ2-7, with D uncertain. The CDR3 is made up of 13 amino acids. The V gene lost 6 bases and the J gene lost 2 bases, with 11 bases spanning the gap. CDR1 and CDR2 (germline): MDHEN, SYDVKM. The CDR3 sequence: CASSPPVTYEQYF. CDR3 DNA sequence: TGTGCCAGCAGCCCTCCGGTAACCTACGAGCAGTACTTC.

This clone occurred a few times. The chain recombines TRBV29-1 with TRBJ1-1, with D uncertain. Germline V gene sequence: CDR1 SQVTM, CDR2 ANQGSEA. The CDR3 spans 13 residues. The V and J ends lost 3 bases and 0 bases respectively, with 8 bases between them. CDR3 DNA sequence: TGCAGCGTTGAGGTGGGCCTGAACACTGAAGCTTTCTTT. Residues: CSVEVGLNTEAFF.

This clone has a handful of counts. J is TRBJ1-1 and V is TRBV18; D is undetermined. The germline CDR1 and CDR2 sequences are KGHSH and LQKENI. CDR3 length: 14 amino acids. Trimming stripped 3 bases from V and 5 bases from J, with 13 bases between. This CDR3 is CASSPGLFRTEAFF. The DNA for the CDR3 is TGTGCCAGCTCACCCGGGTTGTTTAGGACTGAAGCTTTCTTT.

The chain has TRBV25-1 and TRBJ2-3; 9 nucleotides align to TRBD2. Germline CDR1 reads MGHDK; CDR2 reads SYGVNS. V shed 4 bases and J 1 base; nucleotides not matched to a gene: 3. The CDR3 has 15 amino acids. CDR3 coding DNA: TGTGCCAGCAGTGTTCCTAGCGGGGGCACAGATACGCAGTATTTT. Its translation is CASSVPSGGTDTQYF.

The chain has TRBV4-2 and TRBJ2-7; TRBD2 agrees at 15 bases. Germline V gene sequence: CDR1 LGHNA, CDR2 YNFKEQ. The CDR3 has 16 residues. With V trimmed by 4 bases and J by 2 bases, 3 bases remained unmatched. This CDR3 is CASSPGLAGGTYEQYF. In nucleotides, the CDR3 is TGTGCCAGCAGCCCGGGACTAGCGGGAGGCACCTACGAGCAGTACTTC.

This clone was counted between two and nine times. V is TRBV5-1 and J is TRBJ1-4; D is ambiguous. CDR1 is SGHRS and CDR2 is YFSETQ in the germline V gene. Trimming cost V 0 bases and J 1 base, with 4 bases left between them. CDR3 length: 14 amino acids. CDR3 DNA sequence: TGCGCCAGCAGCTTGGACGGAACTAATGAAAAACTGTTTTTT. Translating it yields CASSLDGTNEKLFF.

This clone came up a few times. The chain joins TRBV7-9 to TRBJ2-4; 8 bases line up with TRBD2. The CDR3 runs to 13 residues. Germline CDR1 and CDR2: SEHNR and FQNEAQ (reference sequence). V trimming: 3 bases; J trimming: 6 bases; junction bases outside the gene matches: 1. CDR3 residues: CASSLGLGNIQYF. The DNA for the CDR3 is TGTGCCAGCAGCTTGGGACTAGGAAACATTCAGTACTTC.

The chain carries TRBV6-5 and TRBJ2-7; D gene unclear. Germline assignment: CDR1 MNHEY and CDR2 SVGAGI. The CDR3 spans 15 residues. Trimming shortened V by 7 bases and J by 0 bases, and 16 bases separated the two germline ends. CDR3 residues: CASTRDYASSYEQYF. The CDR3, as DNA: TGTGCCAGCACCCGCGATTATGCGAGCTCCTACGAGCAGTACTTC.

The chain links TRBV9 to TRBJ2-4; 7 bases match TRBD1. V gave up 4 bases and J gave up 1 base; unmatched junction bases: 2. This CDR3 has 14 amino acids. From germline, CDR1 is SGDLS and CDR2 YYNGEE. The CDR3 reads CASSPQGAKNIQYF. CDR3 sequence (DNA): TGTGCCAGCAGCCCACAGGGGGCCAAAAACATTCAGTACTTC.

V is TRBV15 and J is TRBJ1-2; 7 bases are shared with TRBD1. Germline CDR1 LNHNV, CDR2 YYDKDF (reference sequence). V shed 1 base and J 2 bases; nucleotides not matched to a gene: 10. This CDR3 comprises 17 residues. The CDR3 sequence is CATSRAAGQTPNYGYTF. The CDR3, as DNA: TGTGCCACCAGCAGAGCCGCGGGACAGACCCCAAACTATGGCTACACCTTC.

The rearrangement joins TRBV7-2 to TRBJ2-7; 9 bases agree with TRBD1. Germline lookup yields CDR1 SGHTA and CDR2 FQGNSA. J was trimmed by 3 bases and V by 5 bases; bases with no gene match: 2. The CDR3 is 13 residues long. The DNA for the CDR3 is TGTGCCAGCAGCCGGGACAGGGTCTACGAGCAGTACTTC. Amino acids: CASSRDRVYEQYF.

The chain joins TRBV7-9 to TRBJ2-7; D perhaps matches TRBD2 (5 bases). V was trimmed by 10 bases and J by 5 bases, leaving 12 bases between them. The CDR3 length is 11 residues. Germline CDR1 reads SEHNR; CDR2 reads FQNEAQ (reference sequence). The CDR3 DNA is TGTGCCACCGGGGAGTGGGACGAGCAGTACTTC. Translating it yields CATGEWDEQYF. Looking up the rest from reference TRBV7-9 and TRBJ2-7 gives the full variable domain: DTGVSQNPRHKITKRGQNVTFRCDPISEHNRLYWYRQTLGQGPEFLTYFQNEAQLEKSRLLSDRFSAERPKGSFSTLEIQRTEQGDSAMYLCATGEWDEQYFGPGTRLTVT.

The chain carries TRBV2 and TRBJ1-5; TRBD1 is a possible D gene (6 bases). The germline CDR1 and CDR2 sequences are SNHLY and FYNNEI. This CDR3 has 15 amino acids. V lost 8 bases to trimming and J lost 3 bases, with 17 bases between them. In nucleotides, the CDR3 is TGTGCCAGCCGGACCGGGACACGGATCAATCAGCCCCAGCATTTT. Translating gives CASRTGTRINQPQHF.

The chain couples TRBV19 to TRBJ2-1; 11 bases line up with TRBD2. The V gene's germline CDR1 is LNHDA and CDR2 SQIVND (reference sequence). The CDR3 is 15 residues long. V lost 9 bases to trimming and J lost 4 bases; unmatched junction nucleotides: 8. CDR3 sequence (DNA): TGTGCCAGCGCAGCTAGCGGGGGGACGTACAATGAGCAGTTCTTC. As protein: CASAASGGTYNEQFF.

This clone was counted only a few times. J is TRBJ2-7 and V is TRBV6-5; TRBD1 agrees at 7 bases. V lost 5 bases, J lost 3 bases, and 7 bases stayed unmatched. This CDR3 has 14 residues. CDR1 is MNHEY, CDR2 SVGAGI, per germline. CDR3 sequence reads: CASSRPGTDYEQYF. The CDR3 nucleotides are TGTGCCAGCAGTCGGCCCGGGACAGACTACGAGCAGTACTTC.

The sample holds a few counts of this clone. CDR3 sequence (DNA): TGTGCCTGGAGTAAGCCGGACACCATATATTTT. This encodes CAWSKPDTIYF. The J gene is TRBJ1-3, the V gene TRBV30, with D hard to call. Germline CDR1 GTSNPN, CDR2 SVGIG (reference sequence). The length of the CDR3 is 11 residues. The ends were cut back, 2 bases at V and 8 bases at J, with 7 bases in the middle.

The gene calls are TRBV5-1 and TRBJ1-2, with a tentative D call TRBD1 (6 bases). Between the trimmed V and J ends, which lost 0 bases and 4 bases, there was a span of 13 bases. Germline V gives CDR1 SGHRS, CDR2 YFSETQ. This CDR3 contains 15 residues. The CDR3 reads CASSLDGGLSYGYTF. CDR3 DNA sequence: TGCGCCAGCAGCTTGGACGGGGGGCTCAGCTATGGCTACACCTTC.

V and J are TRBV5-4 and TRBJ2-1; 8 positions match TRBD2. Germline V gene data show CDR1 as SGHNT and CDR2 as YYREEE (reference sequence). J lost 9 bases, V lost 1 base, and 15 bases had no gene match. This CDR3 has 17 residues. Here the CDR3 reads CASSLPTAGDLVGEQFF. The CDR3 DNA reads TGTGCCAGCAGCTTGCCGACAGCGGGAGATTTAGTTGGTGAGCAGTTCTTC.

Only a few counts were recorded for this clone. The chain has TRBV19 and TRBJ2-7, with 9 bases that match TRBD1. The CDR3 length is 16 residues. The junction had 14 bases not matched to a gene; V was cut back by 6 bases and J by 5 bases. The germline V gene has CDR1 LNHDA and CDR2 SQIVND (reference sequence). CDR3 protein: CASRRDYRDRVHEQYF. In nucleotides, the CDR3 is TGTGCCAGTAGGAGAGATTATCGGGACAGGGTCCACGAGCAGTACTTC.

The chain combines TRBV7-6 with TRBJ1-1; D is possibly TRBD1 (6 bases). The ends were cut back, 6 bases at V and 8 bases at J, with 28 bases in the middle. The germline V gene encodes CDR1 SGHVS and CDR2 FNYEAQ. The CDR3 spans 17 residues. Written as DNA, the CDR3 is TGTGCCAGCAGTTCTTCCCTTTCAGGGGTAAGAGGACGGGAAGCTTTCTTT. Translated, it gives CASSSSLSGVRGREAFF.

The chain has TRBV9 and TRBJ2-1; TRBD1 is a possible D gene (5 bases). Trimming cost V 3 bases and J 0 bases, with 19 bases left between them. Germline V gene sequence: CDR1 SGDLS, CDR2 YYNGEE. The CDR3 length is 18 residues. CDR3 sequence reads: CASSARGGAGRSYNEQFF. CDR3 nucleotides: TGTGCCAGCAGCGCGCGCGGTGGGGCCGGTCGCTCCTACAATGAGCAGTTCTTC. The full variable domain, rest sourced from reference TRBV9 and TRBJ2-1, is DSGVTQTPKHLITATGQRVTLRCSPRSGDLSVYWYQQSLDQGLQFLIQYYNGEERAKGNILERFSAQQFPDLHSELNLSSLELGDSALYFCASSARGGAGRSYNEQFFGPGTRLTVL.

This clone was picked up a small number of times. This chain joins TRBV28 and TRBJ2-1; 9 bases are a match to TRBD1. V dropped 5 bases and J dropped 2; count of bases not matched to a gene: 13. Germline V lookup: CDR1 MDHEN, CDR2 SYDVKM. The CDR3 is 18 residues long. The CDR3 reads CASSPTPSQGAPYNEQFF. For the CDR3, the DNA is TGTGCCAGCAGTCCTACTCCTTCACAGGGGGCTCCCTACAATGAGCAGTTCTTC.

This clone was detected only a few times. This chain links TRBV7-9 with TRBJ2-1; 9 bases are shared with TRBD1. CDR1 is SEHNR, CDR2 FQNEAQ, per germline (reference sequence). The ends lost 10 bases at V and 7 bases at J; junction bases unmatched: 11. The CDR3 covers 14 residues. The CDR3 DNA is TGTGCCATCACTAGGGGACAGGGCGGGAATGAGCAGTTCTTC. Its protein is CAITRGQGGNEQFF.

This clone was picked up a small number of times. The rearrangement joins TRBV7-9 to TRBJ1-4, with 8 bases aligning to TRBD1. Germline V lookup: CDR1 SEHNR, CDR2 FQNEAQ (reference sequence). After removal of 5 bases from V and 6 bases from J, the junction contained 5 bases not matched to a gene. This CDR3 spans 14 amino acids. The CDR3 spells CASSAGQGDEKLFF. Here the CDR3 DNA reads TGTGCCAGCAGCGCCGGACAGGGTGATGAAAAACTGTTTTTT.